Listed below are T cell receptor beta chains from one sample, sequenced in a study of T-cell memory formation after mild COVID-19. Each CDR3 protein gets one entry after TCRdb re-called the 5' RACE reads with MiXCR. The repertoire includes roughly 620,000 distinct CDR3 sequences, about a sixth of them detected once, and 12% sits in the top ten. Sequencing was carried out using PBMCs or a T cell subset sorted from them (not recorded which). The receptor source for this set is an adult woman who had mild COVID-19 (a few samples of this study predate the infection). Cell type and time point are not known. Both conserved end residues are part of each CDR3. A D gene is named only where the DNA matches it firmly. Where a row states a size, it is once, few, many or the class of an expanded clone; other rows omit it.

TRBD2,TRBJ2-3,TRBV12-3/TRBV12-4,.,TGTGCCAGCGCCCCAGGACTAGCGTATACAGATACGCAGTATTTT,CASAPGLAYTDTQYF
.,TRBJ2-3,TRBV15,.,TGTGCCACCAGCAGAGACCAGGGTGTTAACACAGATACGCAGTATTTT,CATSRDQGVNTDTQYF
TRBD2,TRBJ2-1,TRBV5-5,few,TGTGCCACCATGATGGGCTCCGGCGGGGGGGCTGTTCGCTACAATGAGCAGTTCTTC,CATMMGSGGGAVRYNEQFF
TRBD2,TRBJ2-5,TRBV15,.,TGTGCCACCAGCAGAGGTGGCGGGAGGGCCTTCCAAGAGACCCAGTACTTC,CATSRGGGRAFQETQYF
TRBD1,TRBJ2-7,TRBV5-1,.,TGCGCCAGCAGCTGGGACAGCTCAAACTACGAGCAGTACTTC,CASSWDSSNYEQYF
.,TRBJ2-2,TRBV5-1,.,TGCGCCAGCAGCCGCGTTCCGGGCCTCCATGGGGGGGAGCTGTTTTTT,CASSRVPGLHGGELFF
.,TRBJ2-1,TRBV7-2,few,TGTGCCAGCAGCTCTCTGGTTTTGGCGGGACACTCCTACAATGAGCAGTTCTTC,CASSSLVLAGHSYNEQFF
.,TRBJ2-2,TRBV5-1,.,TGCGCCAGCAGCTTGGCCGGCGGGGCGAACACCGGGGAGCTGTTTTTT,CASSLAGGANTGELFF
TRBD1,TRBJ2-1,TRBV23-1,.,TGCGCCAGCAGTCACTCCCGGACAGGATCCTTCTACAATGAGCAGTTCTTC,CASSHSRTGSFYNEQFF
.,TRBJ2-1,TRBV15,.,TGTGCCACCAGCATGCATGCCCGCTCCTACAATGAGCAGTTCTTC,CATSMHARSYNEQFF
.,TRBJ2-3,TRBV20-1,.,TGCAGTGCTAGAGTCGGTAGCGGAAGCACAGATACGCAGTATTTT,CSARVGSGSTDTQYF
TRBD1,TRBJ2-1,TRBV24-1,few,TGTGCCACCAGTGACGATGGACAGGGGGTAATAAATGAGCAGTTCTTC,CATSDDGQGVINEQFF
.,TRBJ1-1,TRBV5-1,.,TGCGCCAGCACCAATGAGCCGGCGGACACTGAAGCTTTCTTT,CASTNEPADTEAFF
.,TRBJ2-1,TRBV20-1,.,TGCAGTGCAATTAATAGCGCCAGCTCCTACAATGAGCAGTTCTTC,CSAINSASSYNEQFF
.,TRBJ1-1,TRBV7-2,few,TGTGCCAGCAGCTTAGGGGGCAGGGTCGGGGACACTGAAGCTTTCTTT,CASSLGGRVGDTEAFF
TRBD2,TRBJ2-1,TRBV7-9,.,TGTGCCAGCAGCGCCCTAGCGGGAGATGATGAGCAGTTCTTC,CASSALAGDDEQFF
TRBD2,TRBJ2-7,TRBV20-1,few,TGCAGTGCTAGCCGCCCGGGGGGGCGGGGGCACTCCTACGAGCAGTACTTC,CSASRPGGRGHSYEQYF
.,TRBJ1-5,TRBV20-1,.,TGCAGTGCTAGTGTGCGGGGGAAAGGTCAGCCCCAGCATTTT,CSASVRGKGQPQHF
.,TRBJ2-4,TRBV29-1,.,TGCAGCGTTGGTGAGGCCCACACCCTAGCCAAAAACATTCAGTACTTC,CSVGEAHTLAKNIQYF
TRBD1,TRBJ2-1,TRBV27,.,TGTGCCAGCAGTTACCCGGGACAGGGGGCTCATGAGCAGTTCTTC,CASSYPGQGAHEQFF
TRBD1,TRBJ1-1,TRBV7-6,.,TGTGCCAGCAGCTCCTGGGACAGGGAAGCTTTCTTT,CASSSWDREAFF
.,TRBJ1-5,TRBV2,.,TGTGCCAGCAGTGAAGCCGGACGGGGACTGGGGGGGAATCAGCCCCAGCATTTT,CASSEAGRGLGGNQPQHF
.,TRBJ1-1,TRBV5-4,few,TGTGCCAGCAGCGAATGGCTGAACAGGGACACTGAAGCTTTCTTT,CASSEWLNRDTEAFF
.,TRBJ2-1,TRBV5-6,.,TGTGCCAGCAGCTTGTTCGACCGAGGCTCCTACAATGAGCAGTTCTTC,CASSLFDRGSYNEQFF
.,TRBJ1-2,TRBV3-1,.,TGTGCCAGCAGCCAAGAGGACGGGACACTACGAGGCGGGCATGGCTACACCTTC,CASSQEDGTLRGGHGYTF
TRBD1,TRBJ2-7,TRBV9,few,TGTGCCAGCAGCGTTGAGCAGGGGGCTAGTTACGAGCAGTACTTC,CASSVEQGASYEQYF
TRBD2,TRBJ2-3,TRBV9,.,TGTGCCAGCAGCGTTGGACTAGCGGGGACTTCCAGTAAGGCAGATACGCAGTATTTT,CASSVGLAGTSSKADTQYF
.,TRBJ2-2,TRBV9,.,TGTGCCAGCAGTCTTACACGGGACCCTAACACCGGGGAGCTGTTTTTT,CASSLTRDPNTGELFF
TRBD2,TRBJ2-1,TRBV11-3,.,TGTGCCAGCAGCCCCCGTAGGGCTAGCGGGATCTCCCATGAGCAGTTCTTC,CASSPRRASGISHEQFF
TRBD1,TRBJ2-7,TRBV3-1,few,TGTGCCAGCAGCTCGCAGACAGGGGGCCAGTACTTC,CASSSQTGGQYF
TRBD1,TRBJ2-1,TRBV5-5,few,TGTGCCAGCAGCTTCACCGGGACAGCATACAATGAGCAGTTCTTC,CASSFTGTAYNEQFF
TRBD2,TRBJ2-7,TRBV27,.,TGTGCCAGCAGTTTTACGGGGGGGCCCTCCTACGAGCAGTACTTC,CASSFTGGPSYEQYF
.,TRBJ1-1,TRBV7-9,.,TGTGCCAGCAGCTTAGGGATCGGGGAGATTAGAGAAGCTTTCTTT,CASSLGIGEIREAFF
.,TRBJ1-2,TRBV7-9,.,TGTGCCAGCAGCGATGATGGGACCCGATTTAACTATGGCTACACCTTC,CASSDDGTRFNYGYTF
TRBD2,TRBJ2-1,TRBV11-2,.,TGTGCCAGCACCCTGACTGGCGGGAGCTCCTACAATGAGCAGTTCTTC,CASTLTGGSSYNEQFF
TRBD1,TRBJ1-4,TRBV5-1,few,TGCGCCAGCAGCGGCGGACAGGGTTTGGAGAGCGAAAAACTGTTTTTT,CASSGGQGLESEKLFF
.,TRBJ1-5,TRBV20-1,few,TGCAGTGCTAGAGATCCGTTCCGGACCGCGGGACCGAACAATCAGCCCCAGCATTTT,CSARDPFRTAGPNNQPQHF
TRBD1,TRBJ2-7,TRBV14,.,TGTGCCAGCAGCCCAGGGACAGAAATCTCCTACGAGCAGTACTTC,CASSPGTEISYEQYF
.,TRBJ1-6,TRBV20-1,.,TGCAGTGCTAGCCAGGACAGATATAATTCACCCCTCCACTTT,CSASQDRYNSPLHF
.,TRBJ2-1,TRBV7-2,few,TGTGCCAGCAGCTTTCAGGTTAATGAGCAGTTCTTC,CASSFQVNEQFF
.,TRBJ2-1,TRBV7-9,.,TGTGCCAGCAGCTTTGTGCGGGTATCCAATGAGCAGTTCTTC,CASSFVRVSNEQFF
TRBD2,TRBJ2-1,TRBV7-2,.,TGTGCCAGCAGCTTAGATAGCGGGAGCGGCCGGGGGGAGCAGTTCTTC,CASSLDSGSGRGEQFF
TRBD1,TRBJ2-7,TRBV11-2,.,TGTGCCAGCAGCAGAGGACAGGGGCGCGAGCAGTACTTC,CASSRGQGREQYF
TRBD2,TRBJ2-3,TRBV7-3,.,TGTGCCAGCAGCCTCCTCCCTACTAGCGGGGGGGCAGCAGATACGCAGTATTTT,CASSLLPTSGGAADTQYF
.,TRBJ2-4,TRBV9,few,TGTGCCAGCAGCGTAGAAATTGGGGGCTCAAACATTCAGTACTTC,CASSVEIGGSNIQYF
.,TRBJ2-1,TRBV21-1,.,TGTGCCAGCAGCAAAGCTTGTCTAGCGGGACGCAATCAGCAGTTCTTC,CASSKACLAGRNQQFF
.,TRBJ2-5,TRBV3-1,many,TGTGCCAGCAGCCAAGATTGCCTCGAATATAGACCCGGACAAGAGACCCAGTACTTC,CASSQDCLEYRPGQETQYF
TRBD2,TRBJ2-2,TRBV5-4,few,TGTGCCAGCAGCGTGCGACTAGCGGGGGGGACCGGGGAGCTGTTTTTT,CASSVRLAGGTGELFF
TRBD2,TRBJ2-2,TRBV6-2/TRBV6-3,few,TGTGCCAGCAGTTACGGGGGACTAGTCACCGGGGAGCTGTTTTTT,CASSYGGLVTGELFF
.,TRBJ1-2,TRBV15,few,TGTGCCACCAGCAGAGATAGTTTGGCTGCTGCCCGCTATGGCTACACCTTC,CATSRDSLAAARYGYTF
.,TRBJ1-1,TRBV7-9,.,TGTGCCAGCAGCTTACAGGTAGGGGCGAACACTGAAGCTTTCTTT,CASSLQVGANTEAFF
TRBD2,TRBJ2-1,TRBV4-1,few,TGCGCCAGCAGCCAAGATTCTAGCGGGGGTAGTGAGCAGTTCTTC,CASSQDSSGGSEQFF